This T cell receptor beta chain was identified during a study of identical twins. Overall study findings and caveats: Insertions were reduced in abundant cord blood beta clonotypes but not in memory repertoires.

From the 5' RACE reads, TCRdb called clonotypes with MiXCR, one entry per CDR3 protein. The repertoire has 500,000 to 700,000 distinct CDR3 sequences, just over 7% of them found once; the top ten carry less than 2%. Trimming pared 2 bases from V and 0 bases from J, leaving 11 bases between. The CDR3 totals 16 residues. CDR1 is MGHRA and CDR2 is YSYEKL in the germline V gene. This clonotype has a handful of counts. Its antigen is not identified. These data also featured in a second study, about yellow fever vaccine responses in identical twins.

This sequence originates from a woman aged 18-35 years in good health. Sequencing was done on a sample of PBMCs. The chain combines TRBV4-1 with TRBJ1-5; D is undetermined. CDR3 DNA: TGCGCCAGCAGCCAATCTGGGCAGTATAGCAATCAGCCCCAGCATTTT. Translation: CASSQSGQYSNQPQHF.